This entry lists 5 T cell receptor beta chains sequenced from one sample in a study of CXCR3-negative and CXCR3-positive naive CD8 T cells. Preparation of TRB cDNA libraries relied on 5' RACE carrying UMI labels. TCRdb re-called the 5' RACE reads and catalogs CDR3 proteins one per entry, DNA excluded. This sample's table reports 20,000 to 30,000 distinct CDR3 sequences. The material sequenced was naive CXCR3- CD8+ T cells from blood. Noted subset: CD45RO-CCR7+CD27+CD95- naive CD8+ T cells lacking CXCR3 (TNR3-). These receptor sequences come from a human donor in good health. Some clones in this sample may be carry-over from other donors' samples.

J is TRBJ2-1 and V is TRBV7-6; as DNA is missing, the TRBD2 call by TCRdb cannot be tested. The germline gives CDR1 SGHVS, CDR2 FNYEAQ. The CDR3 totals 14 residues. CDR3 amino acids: CASSWTSGDGEQFF.

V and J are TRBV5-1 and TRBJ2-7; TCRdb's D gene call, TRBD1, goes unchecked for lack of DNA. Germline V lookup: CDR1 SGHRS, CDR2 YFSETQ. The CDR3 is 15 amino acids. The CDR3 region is CASSLAAPGVHEQYF.

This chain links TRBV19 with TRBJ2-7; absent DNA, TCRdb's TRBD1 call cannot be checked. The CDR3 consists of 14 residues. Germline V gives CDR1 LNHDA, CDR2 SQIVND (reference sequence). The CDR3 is CATKPGASSYEQYF.

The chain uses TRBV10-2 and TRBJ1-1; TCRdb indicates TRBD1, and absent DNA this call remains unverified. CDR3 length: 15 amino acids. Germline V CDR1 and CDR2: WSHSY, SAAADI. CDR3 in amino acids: CASSEARGKNTEAFF.

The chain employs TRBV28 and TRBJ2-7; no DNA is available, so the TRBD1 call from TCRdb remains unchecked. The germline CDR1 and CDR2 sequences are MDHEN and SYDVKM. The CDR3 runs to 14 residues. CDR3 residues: CASSAPGETYEQYF.